This T cell receptor (beta chain) originates from a study of T cell changes during pregnancy in multiple sclerosis. The CDR3 loop spans 14 amino acids. Trimming took 0 bases from V and 6 from J; bases not matched to a gene: 2. CDR1 and CDR2 (germline): SGHNT, YYREEE (reference sequence). Clones were sequenced by immunoSEQ multiplex PCR, and TCRdb holds only the in-frame ones, with some missing. The data hold some 51,000 clones, with 90% to 95% observed a single time. This TCR came from a female donor with multiple sclerosis, enrolled in a pregnancy study. Sample: CD8+ T cells from peripheral blood mononuclear cells, taken in the first trimester of pregnancy. The chain joins TRBV5-4 to TRBJ1-1, with 10 bases matching TRBD1. This CDR3 is CASSLGDRGPEAFF. In nucleotides, the CDR3 is TGTGCCAGCAGCTTGGGGGACAGGGGTCCTGAAGCTTTCTTT.